Sequencing of this TCR beta chain was carried out in a study of cytomegalovirus exposure and HLA in healthy donors. Germline lookup yields CDR1 MDHEN and CDR2 SYDVKM. V dropped 3 bases and J dropped 4 bases, with 16 bases sitting between them. The CDR3 runs 16 residues. Details on this clone: Its antigen is unknown.

General study results and limits: In a later analysis, DRB1 alleles had the most associated TCRs; HLA-C alleles the fewest. What a later analysis reportedly showed was that an Asian-associated ancestry cluster had fewer N-insertions than the roughly 700-donor mean. When the data were analyzed later, several of the most significant clusters appeared to be linked to common viral pathogens.

The PCR ran on 60 Vbeta and 13 Jbeta primers. Assay: immunoSEQ multiplex PCR; the TCRdb copy retains only in-frame clones and omits some. The data contain over 200,000 clones, over 65% of them singletons. The TCR was taken from a woman in her fifties or sixties in good health and CMV-seropositive. The gene calls are TRBV28 and TRBJ1-3; D call uncertain. The sequencing input was PBMCs. The CDR3 DNA reads as TGTGCCAGCAGTTTCCGTCCAGGAAAGTCGGGAAACACCATATATTTT. Amino acid sequence: CASSFRPGKSGNTIYF.